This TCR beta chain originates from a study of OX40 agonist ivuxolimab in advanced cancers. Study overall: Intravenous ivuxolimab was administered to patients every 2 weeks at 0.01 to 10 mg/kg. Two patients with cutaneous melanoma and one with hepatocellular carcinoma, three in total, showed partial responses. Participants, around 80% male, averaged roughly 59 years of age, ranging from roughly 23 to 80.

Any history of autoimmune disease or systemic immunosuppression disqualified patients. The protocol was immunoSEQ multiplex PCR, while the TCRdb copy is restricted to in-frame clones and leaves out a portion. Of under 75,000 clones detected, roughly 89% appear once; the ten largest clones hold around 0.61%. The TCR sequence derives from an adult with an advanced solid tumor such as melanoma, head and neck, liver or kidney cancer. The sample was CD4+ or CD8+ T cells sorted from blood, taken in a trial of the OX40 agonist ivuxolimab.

CDR3 DNA: TGTGCCAGCTCACCAGTGGACTTCGACAATGAGCAGTTCTTC. This gives the protein CASSPVDFDNEQFF. The rearrangement joins TRBV18 to TRBJ2-1; TRBD2 might be the D (5 bases). V lost 2 bases and J lost 5, with 10 bases in between. Germline-derived CDR1 and CDR2 are KGHSH and LQKENI. The CDR3 contains 14 residues. Using reference TRBV18 and TRBJ2-1 for the parts outside the CDR3, the full variable domain is NAGVMQNPRHLVRRRGQEARLRCSPMKGHSHVYWYRQLPEEGLKFMVYLQKENIIDESGMPKERFSAEFPKEGPSILRIQQVVRGDSAAYFCASSPVDFDNEQFFGPGTRLTVL.